This T cell receptor (beta chain) was sequenced for a study of radiotherapy plus CTLA-4 blockade in lung cancer (dated by TCRdb to 2016 to 2019). Some background on the complete study: Among enrolled patients, 18% had an objective response and 30% to 40% reached disease control. General findings and caveats noted by the study authors: The strongest predictors of response were reported to be early dynamic shifts in blood T cell clones along with a rise in serum interferon-beta following radiation. TCR clones derived from tumors expanded in peripheral blood after treatment with radiotherapy and ipilimumab.

The study evaluated CTLA-4 blockade (ipilimumab) given together with focal radiation therapy in patients who had chemo-refractory metastatic non-small-cell lung cancer. Receptor amplification or capture employed the immunoSEQ multiplex PCR assay. Sourced from immuneACCESS, this table was stored by TCRdb with only in-frame sequences that have V and J called. A share of the clones is absent; for the studies checked, an unresolved V gene accounts for under half, and the remainder has no known explanation. The table for this sample lists about 35,000 clones; around 83% of them were counted only once. The ten largest make up roughly 5% of the sample. As encoded in the germline V gene (reference sequence), CDR1 is LNHDA while CDR2 is SQIVND. V has 5 bases trimmed and J has 0 bases trimmed; junction bases matching no gene number 5. The cysteine opens and the phenylalanine closes a CDR3 of 17 amino acids. Just CDR3 DNA is preserved here, 51 bases in frame from base 1.

As regards this clone: No antigen is known for it. Per-base quality was not reported, and no clone a single base away is much larger than it.

Sample: peripheral blood, taken from a patient treated with radiotherapy plus ipilimumab. The rearranged segments are TRBV19 and TRBJ2-6, with TRBD1 identical over 9 junction bases. This TCR was sampled from a human donor with non-small cell lung cancer who had stable disease on radiotherapy plus ipilimumab. The sequenced DNA is TGTGCCAGTAGTGTGACAGGGGGAAGCTCTGGGGCCAACGTCCTGACTTTC. Protein translation: CASSVTGGSSGANVLTF.